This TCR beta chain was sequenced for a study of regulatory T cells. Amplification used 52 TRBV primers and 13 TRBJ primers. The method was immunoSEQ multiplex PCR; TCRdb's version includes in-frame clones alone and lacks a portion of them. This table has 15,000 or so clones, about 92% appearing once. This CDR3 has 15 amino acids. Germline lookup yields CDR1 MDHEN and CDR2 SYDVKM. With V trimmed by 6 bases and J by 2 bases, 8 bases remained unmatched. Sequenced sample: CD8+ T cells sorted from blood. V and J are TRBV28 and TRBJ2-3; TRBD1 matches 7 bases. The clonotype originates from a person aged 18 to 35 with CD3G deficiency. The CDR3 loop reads CASRSGTVPTDTQYF. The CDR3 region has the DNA TGTGCCAGCAGATCCGGGACAGTCCCCACAGATACGCAGTATTTT.